The 11 T cell receptor delta chains below come from one sample, sequenced in a study of Vδ1+ human thymocytes. Study-level points and caveats: Thymic TRG and TRD repertoires appeared highly polyclonal, with Gaussian CDR3 length distributions.

For these receptors, no antigen is known. RNA was extracted from the cells and then reverse transcribed. Pooled V-gene forward primers with one constant-region reverse primer generated the CDR3 amplicons by multiplex PCR. TCRdb processed the multiplex PCR reads again with the CATT caller. The profile shows fewer than 25,000 delta-chain clones, 7% to 8.5% of them singletons. The material sequenced was Vdelta1+ gamma-delta thymocytes from the thymus. The subset was: FACS-sorted CD3+ TCRalphabeta- TCRVdelta1+ TCRVdelta2- thymocytes. These receptor sequences come from a child less than two years old who had congenital heart surgery.

This clone was detected only a few times. This sequence joins TRDV1 and TRDJ1, with 7 bases fitting TRDD3. V lost 0 bases, J lost 4 bases, and 23 bases stayed unmatched. CDR1 and CDR2 from the germline V gene are TSWWSYY and QGS. The CDR3 is 21 residues long. The CDR3 DNA reads TGTGCTCTTGGGGAACTACCCCCTGGGGGGTTCCCGGAGCCGAGCGGCGATAAACTCATCTTT. Translation: CALGELPPGGFPEPSGDKLIF.

V usage is TRDV1 and J usage is TRDJ1; D is perhaps TRDD2 (8 bases). Germline V lookup: CDR1 TSWWSYY, CDR2 QGS. The length of the CDR3 is 21 residues. V lost 3 bases and J lost 0, with 29 bases in between. CDR3 protein: CALGENPLPTLAGGYTDKLIF. The CDR3 DNA reads as TGTGCTCTTGGGGAGAACCCACTTCCTACGCTTGCTGGGGGTTACACCGATAAACTCATCTTT.

The chain combines TRDV1 with TRDJ1, with D tentatively TRDD3 (5 bases). V gave up 0 bases and J gave up 0 bases, with 17 bases separating them. This CDR3 region has 18 residues. Germline values: CDR1 TSWWSYY, CDR2 QGS. The CDR3 sequence: CALGELGLGRRYTDKLIF. The CDR3 DNA is TGTGCTCTTGGGGAACTGGGTTTGGGGAGAAGGTACACCGATAAACTCATCTTT.

This clone was seen a handful of times. This sequence joins TRDV1 and TRDJ1, with 12 positions matching TRDD3. V shed 3 bases and J 1 base; nucleotides not matched to a gene: 18. The CDR3 covers 21 residues. Germline values: CDR1 TSWWSYY, CDR2 QGS. The CDR3 nucleotides are TGTGCTCTTGGGGATGGCTTCCTACTACTGGGGGATACAGGGGGCACCGATAAACTCATCTTT. It encodes CALGDGFLLLGDTGGTDKLIF.

This clone was found a few times. The rearrangement uses TRDV1 and TRDJ1; possibly TRDD3 for D (6 bases). Germline V gives CDR1 TSWWSYY, CDR2 QGS. The CDR3 sequence is 16 residues long. V was pared by 3 bases and J by 6 bases, with 20 bases between. The CDR3 DNA reads as TGTGCTCTTGGGGATCGATACTACGTGGGGGCTAATAAACTCATCTTT. Translating it yields CALGDRYYVGANKLIF.

The chain couples TRDV1 to TRDJ1; 7 positions match TRDD3. Germline assignment: CDR1 TSWWSYY and CDR2 QGS. V trimming: 1 base; J trimming: 0 bases; junction bases outside the gene matches: 11. CDR3 length equals 18 residues. The CDR3 loop is CALGEHLGGGTYTDKLIF. CDR3 nucleotide sequence: TGTGCTCTTGGGGAACATCTGGGGGGTGGAACGTACACCGATAAACTCATCTTT.

This clone was recorded a few times. Because the CDR3's place on the DNA is in doubt, the DNA is left out and the CDR3 is given as listed by TCRdb. The gene calls are TRAV29/DV5 and TRDJ1; the D call in the table, TRDD3, was not verified against the DNA. Inclusive of both ends, the CDR3 amounts to 26 amino acids. Germline V CDR1 and CDR2: NSMFDY, ISSIKDK. CDR3 sequence reads: CSVLLCSKDRILPTLGDTPYTDKLIF.

The chain carries TRDV1 and TRDJ1; weak D call: TRDD3 (6 bases). Trimming took 0 bases from V and 0 from J, leaving 20 bases between them. Germline V gene lookup returns CDR1 TSWWSYY and CDR2 QGS. This CDR3 is 19 amino acids long. Written as DNA, the CDR3 is TGTGCTCTTGGGGAACTAGGGTTCCTGGGGACCCCTGACACCGATAAACTCATCTTT. Protein: CALGELGFLGTPDTDKLIF.

V and J are TRDV1 and TRDJ2; TRDD2 agrees at 7 bases. The V gene end was trimmed by 0 bases and the J gene end by 7 bases; junction bases not matched to a gene: 14. Germline lookup yields CDR1 TSWWSYY and CDR2 QGS. This CDR3 contains 18 residues. The DNA of the CDR3 is TGTGCTCTTGGGGAACTAGGGATTCCTACCCTGCATAGAGCACAACTCTTCTTT. This sequence encodes CALGELGIPTLHRAQLFF.

The rearrangement joins TRDV1 to TRDJ1; TRDD3 aligns across 8 bases. The CDR3 length is 21 residues. Per the germline V gene, CDR1 is TSWWSYY and CDR2 is QGS. V gave up 4 bases and J gave up 2 bases; unmatched junction bases: 24. The CDR3 DNA sequence: TGTGCTCTTGGGGGCCTCGTCATTCCTAGCTTATTACTGGGGGCTACCGATAAACTCATCTTT. It translates to CALGGLVIPSLLLGATDKLIF.

The genes are TRDV1 and TRDJ2; TRDD3 matches at 12 bases. Germline V CDR1 and CDR2: TSWWSYY, QGS. The CDR3 contains 23 residues. V trimming: 1 base; J trimming: 4 bases; junction bases outside the gene matches: 22. The CDR3 sequence: CALGEQREFPVYWGIPGTAQLFF. The DNA for the CDR3 is TGTGCTCTTGGGGAACAGAGGGAGTTTCCTGTCTACTGGGGGATACCAGGGACAGCACAACTCTTCTTT.